A selection of T cell receptor beta chains follows, all from one sample in a study of blood T cell repertoires in COVID-19. The table came from immunoSEQ multiplex PCR; TCRdb's copy has only in-frame clones and leaves some out. The sample holds 250,000 to 300,000 clones, around 90% seen once. The material sequenced was PBMCs or T cells enriched from blood (not recorded which). The receptor set was obtained from a woman aged 60-70 years in a cohort exposed to, infected with or recovered from COVID-19 (not recorded which). Each CDR3 is given with its conserved first and last residue. The order of the fields is V gene, CDR3 length, clone size, J gene, D gene, CDR3 DNA, CDR3 protein. A D gene is named only where the DNA matches it firmly. Size tells how often a clone was seen (once, few, many) or the class of an expanded clone, and some rows leave it out.

>TRBV29-1|11|NA|TRBJ1-2|NA
TGCAGCGTTGAGGAGGCGGGGGGCTACACCTTC
CSVEEAGGYTF
>TRBV24-1|16|NA|TRBJ2-1|TRBD1
TGTGCCACCAGTGATTTCGGGACAGGGTTGGCTAATGAGCAGTTCTTC
CATSDFGTGLANEQFF
>TRBV18|15|once|TRBJ2-5|TRBD1
TGTGCCAGCTCACCACAGGACAGGGGTTTAGAGACCCAGTACTTC
CASSPQDRGLETQYF
>TRBV30|12|NA|TRBJ1-3|NA
TGTGCCTGGGACAGCTCTGGAAACACCATATATTTT
CAWDSSGNTIYF
>TRBV9|13|NA|TRBJ1-2|NA
TGTGCCAGCAAAACCCCTGGAGGAAATGGCTACACCTTC
CASKTPGGNGYTF
>TRBV2|13|NA|TRBJ2-7|NA
TGTGCCAGCAGTGAAGCGTTCGGAGGCGAGCAGTACTTC
CASSEAFGGEQYF
>TRBV5-4|15|few|TRBJ2-5|NA
TGTGCCAGCAGCGGTGACGGGACTCGGCAAGAGACCCAGTACTTC
CASSGDGTRQETQYF
>TRBV6-5|15|NA|TRBJ1-1|NA
TGTGCCAGCAGTTACTCCGAGTTCATGAACACTGAAGCTTTCTTT
CASSYSEFMNTEAFF
>TRBV28|14|NA|TRBJ1-6|TRBD1
TGTGCCAGCAGCACGGACAGGGGGCGGTCACCCCTCCACTTT
CASSTDRGRSPLHF
>TRBV28|17|NA|TRBJ1-2|TRBD1
TGTGCCAGCAGTTCCCGGGACAGGGGGCCTCCTAACTATGGCTACACCTTC
CASSSRDRGPPNYGYTF
>TRBV3-1/TRBV3-2|15|NA|TRBJ2-5|TRBD1
TGTGCCAGCAGCCAACAGACAGGGCTGGGAGAGACCCAGTACTTC
CASSQQTGLGETQYF
>TRBV29-1|15|NA|TRBJ1-1|TRBD1
TGCAGCGTTGGGGACAGGGGGAGGTTGAACACTGAAGCTTTCTTT
CSVGDRGRLNTEAFF
>TRBV11-3|16|once|TRBJ2-3|TRBD2
TGTGCCAGCAGCTCGGGGACTAGCGGGAGGGGAGATACGCAGTATTTT
CASSSGTSGRGDTQYF
>TRBV5-1|14|NA|TRBJ1-1|NA
TGCGCCAGCAGCTTGGGACCCCGGGGGGCTGAAGCTTTCTTT
CASSLGPRGAEAFF
>TRBV2|15|NA|TRBJ1-6|NA
TGTGCCAGCAGTGGGTACACAGGGAAAGGAGCACCCCTCCACTTT
CASSGYTGKGAPLHF
>TRBV30|13|NA|TRBJ2-7|TRBD2
TGTGCCTGGGGACTAGCGGGAGTCGGCGAGCAGTACTTC
CAWGLAGVGEQYF
>TRBV6-5|15|once|TRBJ2-5|TRBD2
TGTGCCAGCACTAGCGGGGGGAGGTACCAAGAGACCCAGTACTTC
CASTSGGRYQETQYF
>TRBV3-1/TRBV3-2|13|few|TRBJ2-7|TRBD1
TGTGCCAGCAAAGCACAGGGGATAAACGAGCAGTACTTC
CASKAQGINEQYF
>TRBV4-3|14|NA|TRBJ2-3|TRBD2
TGCGCCAGCAGCCCGGGACTAGCCACAGATACGCAGTATTTT
CASSPGLATDTQYF
>TRBV7-6|15|NA|TRBJ1-3|TRBD1
TGTGCCAGCAGCGCCGGGACAGGGACTGGAAACACCATATATTTT
CASSAGTGTGNTIYF
>TRBV7-2|15|NA|TRBJ2-1|TRBD1
TGTGCCAGCAGCGTAACAGGGGGAGTATACAATGAGCAGTTCTTC
CASSVTGGVYNEQFF
>TRBV28|16|NA|TRBJ2-7|TRBD1
TGTGCCAGCAGTTCCGGGACAGGGGGAATGGGCTACGAGCAGTACTTC
CASSSGTGGMGYEQYF
>TRBV5-6|15|NA|TRBJ2-3|TRBD2
TGTGCCAGCAGCACCCTGACTAGCCTTGCAGATACGCAGTATTTT
CASSTLTSLADTQYF
>TRBV5-1|15|NA|TRBJ2-2|NA
TGCGCCAGCGGGCCGGGGGTGCGAGGCACCGGGGAGCTGTTTTTT
CASGPGVRGTGELFF
>TRBV28|12|NA|TRBJ1-4|NA
TGTGCCAGCACCGGGGGTCGTGAAAAACTGTTTTTT
CASTGGREKLFF
>TRBV15|14|NA|TRBJ2-7|NA
TGTGCCACCAGCTCGCCCCAGGGGTCCTACGAGCAGTACTTC
CATSSPQGSYEQYF
>TRBV9|14|NA|TRBJ2-7|NA
TGTGCCAGCAGCACCGGAGGAAAGGCGCGCGAGCAGTACTTC
CASSTGGKAREQYF
>TRBV19|14|NA|TRBJ1-2|TRBD1
TGTGCCAGTAACCCGACAGGGAGGATCTATGGCTACACCTTC
CASNPTGRIYGYTF
>TRBV7-9|16|NA|TRBJ2-1|NA
TGTGCCAGCAGCTTAGTAGGGGTTTTCCAGAACAATGAGCAGTTCTTC
CASSLVGVFQNNEQFF
>TRBV6-1|14|NA|TRBJ2-7|TRBD2
TGTGCCAGCACCGGACTAGCGGGAGGCGGAGAGCAGTACTTC
CASTGLAGGGEQYF
>TRBV7-2|14|NA|TRBJ2-1|NA
TGTGCCAGCAGCTTATACGGTGGTTACAATGAGCAGTTCTTC
CASSLYGGYNEQFF
>TRBV2|14|NA|TRBJ1-2|TRBD1
TGTGCCAGCAGTGTGACAGGGGGCAACTATGGCTACACCTTC
CASSVTGGNYGYTF
>TRBV27|16|few|TRBJ2-6|NA
TGTGCCAGCAGTCGGCAGGGGCAATCTGGGGCCAACGTCCTGACTTTC
CASSRQGQSGANVLTF
>TRBV27|14|NA|TRBJ1-5|TRBD1
TGTGCCAGCAGTATTCGGACAGGGGACCAGCCCCAGCATTTT
CASSIRTGDQPQHF
>TRBV7-3|14|NA|TRBJ1-6|TRBD1
TGTGCCAGCAGCCGGACAGGGTCCAATTCACCCCTCCACTTT
CASSRTGSNSPLHF
>TRBV9|14|NA|TRBJ1-6|NA
TGTGCCAGCAGCGTCGATACAGGTTATTCACCCCTCCACTTT
CASSVDTGYSPLHF
>TRBV7-2|13|NA|TRBJ2-7|TRBD2
TGTGCCAGCAGCATGACTAGCTCCCACGAGCAGTACTTC
CASSMTSSHEQYF